This is a list of T cell receptor beta chains from one sample in a study of human T cells and chemical hapten exposure. TCRdb reprocessed the RACE reads with MiXCR, giving one entry per CDR3 protein. The data show about 54,000 distinct CDR3 sequences, 9.5% to 10% seen once. This specimen was whole blood, taken in connection with sensitization to the hapten diphenylcyclopropenone (DPC). The receptors originated from a woman between 50 and 59 years old with alopecia areata. Some clones in this sample may be carry-over from other donors' samples. Both conserved end residues are part of each CDR3.

j_call: TRBJ2-5; v_call: TRBV29-1; cdr3_aa: CSVLEGQRQETQYF
j_call: TRBJ1-5; v_call: TRBV23-1; cdr3_aa: CASGLTRTPNQPQHF
j_call: TRBJ2-7; v_call: TRBV23-1; cdr3_aa: CAIGTSGTYEQYF
j_call: TRBJ2-1; v_call: TRBV6-1; cdr3_aa: CASGGQGAREQFF
j_call: TRBJ1-1; v_call: TRBV29-1; cdr3_aa: CSVESTGWTEAFF
j_call: TRBJ2-3; v_call: TRBV28; cdr3_aa: CASSLPGLAGGTDTQYF
j_call: TRBJ2-5; v_call: TRBV29-1; cdr3_aa: CSVVRPGLKETQYF
j_call: TRBJ1-1; v_call: TRBV2; cdr3_aa: CASSGVGGRWTEAFF
j_call: TRBJ2-2; v_call: TRBV18; cdr3_aa: CASSPLGSTGELFF
j_call: TRBJ2-3; v_call: TRBV20-1; cdr3_aa: CSARVLAGYTDTQYF
j_call: TRBJ1-6; v_call: TRBV7-6; cdr3_aa: CASRPQGAMDNSPLHF
j_call: TRBJ2-3; v_call: TRBV28; cdr3_aa: CASTPGTGGTDTQYF
j_call: TRBJ2-1; v_call: TRBV7-9; cdr3_aa: CASRTGLHNEQFF
j_call: TRBJ1-1; v_call: TRBV4-2; cdr3_aa: CASSQDRNRGNTEAFF
j_call: TRBJ1-5; v_call: TRBV6-2/TRBV6-3; cdr3_aa: CASSPQGRSNQPQHF
j_call: TRBJ2-5; v_call: TRBV6-6; cdr3_aa: CASSYSASGTETQYF
j_call: TRBJ2-2; v_call: TRBV7-9; cdr3_aa: CASSLPKSQAGELFF
j_call: TRBJ1-5; v_call: TRBV20-1; cdr3_aa: CSANTRPGGFNQPQHF
j_call: TRBJ1-1; v_call: TRBV2; cdr3_aa: CASSVVRANTEAFF
j_call: TRBJ1-1; v_call: TRBV6-5; cdr3_aa: CASSYQAVMNTEAFF
j_call: TRBJ1-6; v_call: TRBV6-5; cdr3_aa: CASSYLFRQGSSYNSPLHF
j_call: TRBJ2-3; v_call: TRBV12-3/TRBV12-4; cdr3_aa: CASSLARITGQGADTQYF
j_call: TRBJ2-7; v_call: TRBV5-1; cdr3_aa: CASSLGQGDPSYF
j_call: TRBJ1-6; v_call: TRBV12-3/TRBV12-4; cdr3_aa: CASREGQYNSPLHF
j_call: TRBJ2-4; v_call: TRBV20-1; cdr3_aa: CSAITGNIQYF
j_call: TRBJ1-1; v_call: TRBV3-1; cdr3_aa: CASRRLGAPTEAFF
j_call: TRBJ2-7; v_call: TRBV7-2; cdr3_aa: CASSSGLDPREQYF
j_call: TRBJ2-2; v_call: TRBV12-3/TRBV12-4; cdr3_aa: CASNRLITGELFF
j_call: TRBJ1-6; v_call: TRBV3-1; cdr3_aa: CASSRGQSSYNSPLHF
j_call: TRBJ1-1; v_call: TRBV6-5; cdr3_aa: CASKQGGAEEAFF
j_call: TRBJ2-1; v_call: TRBV24-1; cdr3_aa: CATSDFDEQFF
j_call: TRBJ2-6; v_call: TRBV4-3; cdr3_aa: CASSQIYSGANVLTF
j_call: TRBJ2-1; v_call: TRBV3-1; cdr3_aa: CASSQDLYSSYNEQFF